This is a list of T cell receptor beta chains from one sample in a study of human T cells and chemical hapten exposure. TCRdb used MiXCR to reprocess the RACE reads, holding one entry per CDR3 protein. Of approximately 370,000 distinct CDR3 sequences in the sample, 5.5% were seen once. The sequencing here drew on whole blood, taken in connection with sensitization to the hapten diphenylcyclopropenone (DPC). These receptors all come from a woman between 18 and 29 years old with alopecia areata. Some clones in this sample may be carry-over from other donors' samples. Both conserved end residues are part of each CDR3.

CDR3	V	J
CASSYYTGTGAHSNQPQHF	TRBV6-2/TRBV6-3	TRBJ1-5
CASSLIPLAGVDTQYF	TRBV12-3/TRBV12-4	TRBJ2-3
CAISESSGSPDTQYF	TRBV10-3	TRBJ2-3
CASSPLSGQPQHF	TRBV7-9	TRBJ1-5
CASSLEATDYEQYF	TRBV5-1	TRBJ2-7
CASSIQTEQYF	TRBV7-2	TRBJ2-7
CASSLGLSLFF	TRBV28	TRBJ1-4
CATDPGTATYEQYF	TRBV10-3	TRBJ2-7
CASSDGTADTQYF	TRBV6-2/TRBV6-3	TRBJ2-3
CASSQKRYGQDPNEKLFF	TRBV4-2	TRBJ1-4
CASSYGGADTGELFF	TRBV6-6	TRBJ2-2
CASSSWGVAGHNEQFF	TRBV5-6	TRBJ2-1
CASSAGGPLFDEQFF	TRBV9	TRBJ2-1
CASSLLDRAGELFF	TRBV12-3/TRBV12-4	TRBJ2-2
CASSLSGGARGNTIYF	TRBV5-6	TRBJ1-3
CASSLAKTGVGDPSRKTQYF	TRBV7-6	TRBJ2-5
CASRDSLVQTQYF	TRBV5-6	TRBJ2-5
CASRLLGGPSGNTIYF	TRBV7-3	TRBJ1-3
CASSLKRTGTQETQYF	TRBV27	TRBJ2-5
CASSLGVSGAYEQYF	TRBV7-9	TRBJ2-7
CASSLRQQRRGNNYGYTF	TRBV6-6	TRBJ1-2
CASSPGQGDQPQHF	TRBV18	TRBJ1-5
CASSLAQGVTEAFF	TRBV7-2	TRBJ1-1
CASSDEAGKSEKLFF	TRBV25-1	TRBJ1-4
CASSPSGAPTSTEAFF	TRBV9	TRBJ1-1
CSVSGDGASYEQYF	TRBV29-1	TRBJ2-7
CASSFTGGKSGTEAFF	TRBV7-3	TRBJ1-1
CASSLYRGGANYGYTF	TRBV7-2	TRBJ1-2
CASSPQAGRHTGELFF	TRBV7-2	TRBJ2-2
CSARGQGRDGYTF	TRBV20-1	TRBJ1-2
CASSASSTDTQYF	TRBV5-1	TRBJ2-3
CSASGQTGELFF	TRBV20-1	TRBJ2-2
CASSRDRGDVTGELFF	TRBV7-2	TRBJ2-2
CASSRQSGAEAFF	TRBV6-6	TRBJ1-1
CAISEVSGANVLTF	TRBV10-3	TRBJ2-6
CASSPGAPGSGNYGYTF	TRBV5-4	TRBJ1-2
CASSVGQGALAGTDTQYF	TRBV9	TRBJ2-3
CASSQENGPSTDTQYF	TRBV3-1	TRBJ2-3
CASSLSGTGSGGPEAFF	TRBV7-9	TRBJ1-1
CSARGQGARSF	TRBV20-1	TRBJ2-7
CASSQGPATNSPLHF	TRBV3-1	TRBJ1-6
CASSQPGGNLNYGYTF	TRBV4-3	TRBJ1-2
CASSPLGPGTGKLSNEQFF	TRBV4-1	TRBJ2-1
CSVEGEGADTEAFF	TRBV29-1	TRBJ1-1
CASSRTGGRGYTF	TRBV6-5	TRBJ1-2
CASSRGLGSTEAFF	TRBV18	TRBJ1-1
CASSEGQGSNSPLHF	TRBV2	TRBJ1-6
CASSFQGDSYEQYF	TRBV28	TRBJ2-7
CSVQGFLNTEAFF	TRBV29-1	TRBJ1-1
CASSLAQGRSGNTIYF	TRBV5-6	TRBJ1-3
CASSYVGTEEAFF	TRBV6-5	TRBJ1-1
CSAPDPGSTEAFF	TRBV20-1	TRBJ1-1
CASSSDNRRPGYGYTF	TRBV7-3	TRBJ1-2
CASSYETETQYF	TRBV6-2/TRBV6-3	TRBJ2-5
CASSLLQAGIPYEQYF	TRBV13	TRBJ2-7
CASSYQLRSEQFF	TRBV6-5	TRBJ2-1